The rows below give T cell receptor beta chains drawn from one sample of a study of read filtering for tumor transcriptome and immune sequencing. One entry per CDR3 protein, called by TCRdb with MiXCR from the reads. The data contain about 35,000 distinct CDR3 sequences, roughly an eighth of them singletons. Sequencing was carried out using a population of CD138-negative cells sorted from bone marrow. Every receptor here comes from a donor aged 40 or older with multiple myeloma. The CDR3 runs from the conserved cysteine through the conserved F or W. The D gene is left open where the match is weak. Rows give clone size only sometimes, using once, few, many, or a class for an expanded clone.

>TRBJ2-1|-|TRBV12-3/TRBV12-4|once
CASSLNRQERFF
TGTGCCAGCAGTTTAAACAGGCAAGAGCGGTTCTTC
>TRBJ2-1|-|TRBV21-1|many
CASSIPFAGGRNEQFF
TGTGCCAGCAGCATCCCCTTCGCGGGAGGCCGGAATGAGCAGTTCTTC
>TRBJ2-5|TRBD2|TRBV5-1|-
CASSLEASGNQETQYF
TGCGCCAGCAGCTTGGAGGCTAGCGGGAACCAAGAGACCCAGTACTTC
>TRBJ1-5|-|TRBV6-5|many
CASSYGGFNQPQHF
TGTGCCAGCAGTTACGGGGGATTCAATCAGCCCCAGCATTTT
>TRBJ2-1|TRBD2|TRBV20-1|many
CSARAGTSGGGEQFF
TGCAGTGCTAGAGCTGGGACTAGCGGGGGAGGTGAGCAGTTCTTC
>TRBJ2-3|-|TRBV29-1|-
CSVFGTCPDTQYF
TGCAGCGTTTTTGGTACCTGCCCAGATACGCAGTATTTT
>TRBJ2-3|-|TRBV20-1|many
CSAILGRLSTDTQYF
TGCAGTGCTATCTTGGGACGGTTGTCGACAGATACGCAGTATTTT
>TRBJ2-1|-|TRBV14|many
CASSQGGKGRSSYNEQFF
TGTGCCAGCAGCCAAGGGGGCAAGGGGCGTAGCTCCTACAATGAGCAGTTCTTC
>TRBJ2-7|-|TRBV5-1|many
CASSLTGNEQYF
TGCGCCAGCAGCTTGACGGGGAACGAGCAGTACTTC
>TRBJ1-4|-|TRBV11-3|-
CASSRHRANEKLFF
TGTGCCAGCTCTCGTCACAGGGCCAATGAAAAACTGTTTTTT
>TRBJ1-3|-|TRBV10-1|many
CASSEGTAGNTIYF
TGCGCCAGCAGTGAGGGTACGGCTGGAAACACCATATATTTT
>TRBJ2-1|TRBD2|TRBV27|few
CASSFRGLAAKQFF
TGTGCCAGCAGTTTCCGGGGACTAGCCGCAAAACAGTTCTTC